This T cell receptor beta chain originates from a study of shared clonotypes between healthy human individuals. Here immunoSEQ multiplex PCR was the method, and the copy in TCRdb shows in-frame clones only, minus some. This sample carries about 1 million clones, around four fifths of them seen once, and the ten largest clones take 1.2% to 1.5%. Splitting the CD4+ cells yielded a CD45RA+ naive subset and a CD45RA-negative memory subset. This CDR3 comprises 15 residues. Germline V CDR1 and CDR2: SGHDT, YYEEEE. V lost 0 bases and J 4 bases, leaving 14 bases between the germline ends. This TCR came from a man aged 18-30 years in good health. The source material was memory CD4+ T cells sorted from blood. The sample's subset: CD45RA-negative fraction. The J gene is TRBJ2-7, the V gene TRBV5-6; weak D call: TRBD1 (5 bases). CDR3: CASSLVWQGRYEQYF. The CDR3 nucleotides are TGTGCCAGCAGCTTGGTATGGCAGGGTAGGTACGAGCAGTACTTC.